Below, 17 T cell receptor beta chains from the same sample are listed, as sequenced in a study of vaccination effects on CD4 cells after COVID-19. CD4+ T cell isolation took place after approximately 11 days of culture. From March to December 2020, the person had a SARS-CoV-2 infection that was confirmed by PCR. Two doses of either BNT162b2 or mRNA-1273 were given to each participant. Assay: immunoSEQ multiplex PCR; the TCRdb copy retains only in-frame clones and omits some. The sample has tens of thousands of clones, about 80% seen once. These receptors are not linked to any known antigen. This material consisted of CD4+ T cells from PBMCs cultured without peptide, taken after COVID-19 vaccination. The receptors shown here come from a human donor who had a prior SARS-CoV-2 infection.

The chain couples TRBV5-1 to TRBJ2-3; 8 bases match TRBD2. V lost 7 bases, J lost 7 bases, and 8 bases stayed unmatched. CDR3 size: 13 residues. Germline lookup yields CDR1 SGHRS and CDR2 YFSETQ. The CDR3 DNA sequence: TGCGCCAGCGCGGTAGCGGGGTTGAATACGCAGTATTTT. Residues: CASAVAGLNTQYF.

The V call is TRBV5-1, the J call TRBJ1-1, with D unresolved. V lost 1 base to trimming and J lost 0 bases, with 7 bases between them. Germline CDR1 SGHRS, CDR2 YFSETQ. This CDR3 has 14 amino acids. The CDR3 is CASSLPGMNTEAFF. The CDR3 DNA is TGCGCCAGCAGCTTGCCGGGAATGAACACTGAAGCTTTCTTT.

This chain links TRBV5-1 with TRBJ2-1; D might be TRBD1 (6 bases). V dropped 8 bases and J dropped 5 bases, with 14 bases sitting between them. Germline values: CDR1 SGHRS, CDR2 YFSETQ. The CDR3 contains 13 residues. DNA of the CDR3: TGCGCCAGTGGGTTGGGGGCAGACAATGAGCAGTTCTTC. Its protein product is CASGLGADNEQFF. Drawing the rest from reference TRBV5-1 and TRBJ2-1, the complete variable domain is KAGVTQTPRYLIKTRGQQVTLSCSPISGHRSVSWYQQTPGQGLQFLFEYFSETQRNKGNFPGRFSGRQFSNSRSEMNVSTLELGDSALYLCASGLGADNEQFFGPGTRLTVL.

The genes are TRBV30 and TRBJ2-1; D gene uncertain. The germline gives CDR1 GTSNPN, CDR2 SVGIG (reference sequence). V lost 1 base, J lost 0 bases, and 4 bases lay in between. The CDR3 sequence is 13 residues long. The CDR3 DNA is TGTGCCTGGAGTGAGTACTCCTACAATGAGCAGTTCTTC. The encoded protein is CAWSEYSYNEQFF.

The chain is built from TRBV7-9 and TRBJ2-1; TRBD2 matches 14 bases. Trimming at V came to 5 bases and at J to 5 bases, leaving 20 bases not matched to a gene. This CDR3 is 21 amino acids long. Germline V lookup: CDR1 SEHNR, CDR2 FQNEAQ (reference sequence). The CDR3 DNA follows: TGTGCCAGCAGCATCCAAGCCCAACCGGGACTAGCGGGAGTGAGAAACAATGAGCAGTTCTTC. It codes for CASSIQAQPGLAGVRNNEQFF.

This chain uses TRBV4-2 with TRBJ1-1, with TRBD1 matching over 11 bases. The CDR3 is 15 residues long. V lost 0 bases and J lost 6; bases outside the gene matches: 3. Germline lookup yields CDR1 LGHNA and CDR2 YNFKEQ. As DNA, the CDR3 is TGTGCCAGCAGCCAAGAAGGGACAGGGGGGTCTGAAGCTTTCTTT. Its protein is CASSQEGTGGSEAFF.

The rearrangement links TRBV9 to TRBJ2-1; 15 bases are a match to TRBD2. Germline V gives CDR1 SGDLS, CDR2 YYNGEE. The junction had 2 bases not matched to a gene; V was cut back by 3 bases and J by 4 bases. This CDR3 contains 16 residues. CDR3 loop: CASSGGLAGGYNEQFF. In nucleotides, the CDR3 is TGTGCCAGCAGCGGCGGACTAGCGGGAGGGTACAATGAGCAGTTCTTC.

The CDR3 region is CASSPLGAGGYEQYF. CDR3 DNA: TGCGCCAGCAGCCCCTTGGGGGCGGGAGGCTACGAGCAGTACTTC. The rearrangement links TRBV5-1 to TRBJ2-7, with TRBD2 matching over 8 bases. Germline CDR1 and CDR2: SGHRS and YFSETQ. Trimming removed 4 bases from V and 3 bases from J; junction bases left unmatched: 9. The CDR3 spans 15 residues.

The V and J genes are TRBV7-9 and TRBJ2-3; D is possibly TRBD2 (5 bases). Trimming took off 0 bases at V and 0 bases at J, with 13 bases between the two ends. The CDR3 contains 17 residues. Germline CDR1 reads SEHNR; CDR2 reads FQNEAQ (reference sequence). The CDR3 nucleotides read TGTGCCAGCAGCTTAGCCACCGGGGTTTATAGCACAGATACGCAGTATTTT. Its translation: CASSLATGVYSTDTQYF.

The chain joins TRBV11-1 to TRBJ2-5; weak D call: TRBD1 (6 bases). CDR3 length equals 16 residues. CDR1 is SGHAT and CDR2 is FQDESV in the germline V gene (reference sequence). Trimming took off 2 bases at V and 5 bases at J, with 18 bases between the two ends. CDR3 loop: CASSLRNREIGETQYF. CDR3 in DNA: TGTGCCAGCAGCTTACGGAACAGGGAGATAGGGGAGACCCAGTACTTC. Drawing the rest from reference TRBV11-1 and TRBJ2-5, the complete variable domain is EAEVAQSPRYKITEKSQAVAFWCDPISGHATLYWYRQILGQGPELLVQFQDESVVDDSQLPKDRFSAERLKGVDSTLKIQPAELGDSAMYLCASSLRNREIGETQYFGPGTRLLVL.

The CDR3 sequence is CASSITPLSRPKTQNTGELFF. CDR3 in DNA: TGTGCCAGCAGTATAACCCCGTTGAGTAGGCCGAAAACACAGAACACCGGGGAGCTGTTTTTT. The chain uses TRBV27 and TRBJ2-2; no definite D call. This CDR3 contains 21 residues. V lost 5 bases and J 1 base, leaving 29 bases between the germline ends. Germline V gene data show CDR1 as MNHEY and CDR2 as SMNVEV (reference sequence).

The gene calls are TRBV4-3 and TRBJ2-7, with D perhaps matching TRBD1 or TRBD2 (6 bases each). This CDR3 has 16 residues. The V end was cut by 1 base, the J end by 4 bases, with 17 bases between. The germline V gene encodes CDR1 LGHNA and CDR2 YSLEER. The CDR3 region is CASSQGGALTTYEQYF. CDR3 nucleotides: TGCGCCAGCAGCCAAGGGGGGGCCCTTACAACTTACGAGCAGTACTTC.

V is TRBV6-1 and J is TRBJ1-4; D gene unclear. The CDR3 is 14 residues long. The germline V and J ends were trimmed by 1 base and 8 bases, with 11 bases remaining between them. Per the germline V gene, CDR1 is MNHNS and CDR2 is SASEGT. DNA for the CDR3: TGTGCCAGCAGTGAAGTGTCAAACAGCGAAAAACTGTTTTTT. It specifies CASSEVSNSEKLFF.

The chain employs TRBV20-1 and TRBJ1-2; D not resolved. Germline assignment: CDR1 DFQATT and CDR2 SNEGSKA (reference sequence). V lost 3 bases and J lost 12, with 11 bases in between. The CDR3 covers 10 residues. CDR3 in DNA: TGCAGTGCTAGTGGGTTCTCAAACACCTTC. Encoded protein: CSASGFSNTF.

The chain links TRBV5-6 to TRBJ2-7; D uncertain. Germline assignment: CDR1 SGHDT and CDR2 YYEEEE. With 1 base removed from V and 1 base from J, the gap between germline ends came to 9 bases. This CDR3 has 14 amino acids. CDR3 loop: CASSLLQPSYEQYF. The CDR3 DNA reads TGTGCCAGCAGCTTGTTACAGCCATCCTACGAGCAGTACTTC.

This clone has just one count. Other DNA sequences within the sample encode an identical CDR3. The chain recombines TRBV5-6 with TRBJ2-6; unclear D gene. Germline-derived CDR1 and CDR2 are SGHDT and YYEEEE. The CDR3 is made up of 15 amino acids. V lost 0 bases and J 0 bases, leaving 4 bases between the germline ends. CDR3 nucleotides: TGTGCCAGCAGCTTGGGTCTCTCTGGGGCCAACGTCCTGACTTTC. Residues: CASSLGLSGANVLTF.

The table lists this clone with a count of one. J is TRBJ2-3 and V is TRBV11-3, with 10 positions matching TRBD2. Trimming removed 0 bases from V and 6 bases from J; junction bases left unmatched: 18. Germline V gives CDR1 SGHNT, CDR2 YENEEA. The CDR3 totals 20 residues. The CDR3 nucleotides are TGTGCCAGCAGCTTAGATGCGGGTTCGAGCGGGAGGGATGGTATGGATACGCAGTATTTT. This encodes CASSLDAGSSGRDGMDTQYF.